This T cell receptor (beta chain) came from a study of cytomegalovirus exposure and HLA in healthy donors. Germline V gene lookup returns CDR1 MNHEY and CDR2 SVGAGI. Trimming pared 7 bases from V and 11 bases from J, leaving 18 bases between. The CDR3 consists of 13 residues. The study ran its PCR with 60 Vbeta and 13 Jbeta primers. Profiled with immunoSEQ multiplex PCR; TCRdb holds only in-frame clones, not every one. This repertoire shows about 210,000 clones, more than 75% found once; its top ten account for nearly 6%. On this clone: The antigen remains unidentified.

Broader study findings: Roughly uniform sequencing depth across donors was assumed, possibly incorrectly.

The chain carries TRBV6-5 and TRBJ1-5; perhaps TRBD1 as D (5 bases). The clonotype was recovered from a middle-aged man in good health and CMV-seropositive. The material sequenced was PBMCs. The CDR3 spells CASKNRRERTQHF. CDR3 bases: TGTGCCAGCAAGAACAGGAGAGAGAGGACCCAGCATTTT.